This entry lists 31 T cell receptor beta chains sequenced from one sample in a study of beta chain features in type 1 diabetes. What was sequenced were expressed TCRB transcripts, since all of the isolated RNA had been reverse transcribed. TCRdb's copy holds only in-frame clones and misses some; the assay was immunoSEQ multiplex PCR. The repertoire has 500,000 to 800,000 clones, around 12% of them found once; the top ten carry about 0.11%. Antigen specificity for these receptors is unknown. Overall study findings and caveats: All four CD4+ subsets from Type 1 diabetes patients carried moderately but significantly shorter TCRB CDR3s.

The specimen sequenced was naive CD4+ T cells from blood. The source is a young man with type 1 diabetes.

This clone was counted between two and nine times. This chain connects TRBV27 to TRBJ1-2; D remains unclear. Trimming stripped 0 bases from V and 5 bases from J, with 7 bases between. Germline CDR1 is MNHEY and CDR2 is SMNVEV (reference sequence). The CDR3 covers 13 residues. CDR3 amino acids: CASSLSGMYGYTF. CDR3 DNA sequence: TGTGCCAGCAGTTTATCGGGAATGTATGGCTACACCTTC.

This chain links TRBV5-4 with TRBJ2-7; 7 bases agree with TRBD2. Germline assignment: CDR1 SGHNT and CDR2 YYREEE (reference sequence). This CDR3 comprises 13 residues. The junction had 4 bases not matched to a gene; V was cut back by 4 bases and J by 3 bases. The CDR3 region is CASSLWGGYEQYF. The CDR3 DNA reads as TGTGCCAGCAGCCTATGGGGGGGCTACGAGCAGTACTTC.

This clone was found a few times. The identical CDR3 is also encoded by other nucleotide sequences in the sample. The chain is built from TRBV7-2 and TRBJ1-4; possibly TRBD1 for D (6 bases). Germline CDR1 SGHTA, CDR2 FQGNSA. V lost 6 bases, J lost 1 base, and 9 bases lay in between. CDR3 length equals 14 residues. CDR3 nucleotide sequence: TGTGCCAGCAGAAGAGGGGGAACTAATGAAAAACTGTTTTTT. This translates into CASRRGGTNEKLFF. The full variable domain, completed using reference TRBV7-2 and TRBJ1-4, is GAGVSQSPSNKVTEKGKDVELRCDPISGHTALYWYRQSLGQGLEFLIYFQGNSAPDKSGLPSDRFSAERTGGSVSTLTIQRTQQEDSAVYLCASRRGGTNEKLFFGSGTQLSVL.

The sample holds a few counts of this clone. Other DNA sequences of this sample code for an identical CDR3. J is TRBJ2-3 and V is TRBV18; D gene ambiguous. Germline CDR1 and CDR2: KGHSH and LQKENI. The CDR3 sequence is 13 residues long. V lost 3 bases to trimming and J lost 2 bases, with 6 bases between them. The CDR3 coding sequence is TGTGCCAGCTCACCTCAGAACACAGATACGCAGTATTTT. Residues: CASSPQNTDTQYF.

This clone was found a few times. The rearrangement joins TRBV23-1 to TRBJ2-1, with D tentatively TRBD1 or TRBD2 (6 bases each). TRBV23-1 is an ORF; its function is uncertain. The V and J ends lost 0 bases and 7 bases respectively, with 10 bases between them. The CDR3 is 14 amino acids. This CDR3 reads CASSQSGGLNEQFF. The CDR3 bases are TGCGCCAGCAGTCAATCAGGGGGGTTGAATGAGCAGTTCTTC.

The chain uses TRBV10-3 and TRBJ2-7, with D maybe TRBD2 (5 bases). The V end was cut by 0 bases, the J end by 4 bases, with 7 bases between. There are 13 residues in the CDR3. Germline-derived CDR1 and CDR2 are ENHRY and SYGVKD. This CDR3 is CAISESRVYEQYF. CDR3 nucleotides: TGTGCCATCAGTGAGTCGAGGGTATACGAGCAGTACTTC.

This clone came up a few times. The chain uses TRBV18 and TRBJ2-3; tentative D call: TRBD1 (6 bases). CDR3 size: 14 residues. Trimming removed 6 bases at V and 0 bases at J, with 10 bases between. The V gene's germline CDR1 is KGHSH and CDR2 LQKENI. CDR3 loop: CASSLRGSTDTQYF. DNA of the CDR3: TGTGCCAGCTCCCTCAGGGGAAGCACAGATACGCAGTATTTT.

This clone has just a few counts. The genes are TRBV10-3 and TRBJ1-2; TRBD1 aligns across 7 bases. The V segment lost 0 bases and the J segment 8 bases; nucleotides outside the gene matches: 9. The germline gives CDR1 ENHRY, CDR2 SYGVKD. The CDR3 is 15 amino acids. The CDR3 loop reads CAISESERQGRGYTF. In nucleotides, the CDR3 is TGTGCCATCAGTGAGTCCGAACGACAGGGACGAGGCTACACCTTC.

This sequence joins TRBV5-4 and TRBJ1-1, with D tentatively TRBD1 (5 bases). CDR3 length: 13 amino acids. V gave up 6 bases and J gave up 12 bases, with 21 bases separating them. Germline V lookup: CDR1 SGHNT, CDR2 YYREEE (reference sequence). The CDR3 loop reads CASTPTDFSITFF. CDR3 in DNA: TGTGCCAGCACCCCGACAGACTTTTCAATTACTTTCTTT.

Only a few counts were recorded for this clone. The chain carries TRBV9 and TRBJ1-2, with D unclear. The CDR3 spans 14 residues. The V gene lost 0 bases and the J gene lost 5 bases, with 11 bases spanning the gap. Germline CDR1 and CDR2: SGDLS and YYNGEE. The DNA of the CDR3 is TGTGCCAGCAGCGTAGACGGTCCCCCTTATGGCTACACCTTC. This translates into CASSVDGPPYGYTF.

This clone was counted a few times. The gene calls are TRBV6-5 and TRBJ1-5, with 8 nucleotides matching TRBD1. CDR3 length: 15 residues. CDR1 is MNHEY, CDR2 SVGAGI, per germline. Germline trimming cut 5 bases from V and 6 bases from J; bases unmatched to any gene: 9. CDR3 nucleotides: TGTGCCAGCAGTCTTCAGGGGGCAGGGGGTCAGCCCCAGCATTTT. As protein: CASSLQGAGGQPQHF.

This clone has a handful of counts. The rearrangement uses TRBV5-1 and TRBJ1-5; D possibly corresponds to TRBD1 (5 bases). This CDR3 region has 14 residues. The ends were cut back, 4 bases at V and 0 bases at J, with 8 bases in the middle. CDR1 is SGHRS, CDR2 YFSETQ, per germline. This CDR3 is CASSGGDSNQPQHF. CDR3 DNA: TGCGCCAGCAGCGGAGGGGATAGCAATCAGCCCCAGCATTTT.

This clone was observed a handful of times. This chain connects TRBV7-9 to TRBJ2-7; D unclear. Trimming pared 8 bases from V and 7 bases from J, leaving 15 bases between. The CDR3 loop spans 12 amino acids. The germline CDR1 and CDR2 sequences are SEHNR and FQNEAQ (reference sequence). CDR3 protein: CASRRSVGEQYF. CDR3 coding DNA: TGTGCCAGCCGACGATCGGTTGGGGAGCAGTACTTC.

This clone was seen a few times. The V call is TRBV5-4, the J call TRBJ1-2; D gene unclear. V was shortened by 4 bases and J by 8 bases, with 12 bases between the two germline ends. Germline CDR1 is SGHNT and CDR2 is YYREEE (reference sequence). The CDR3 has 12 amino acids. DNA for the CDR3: TGTGCCAGCAGCCCTCAAGACGGGGGCTACACCTTC. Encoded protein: CASSPQDGGYTF.

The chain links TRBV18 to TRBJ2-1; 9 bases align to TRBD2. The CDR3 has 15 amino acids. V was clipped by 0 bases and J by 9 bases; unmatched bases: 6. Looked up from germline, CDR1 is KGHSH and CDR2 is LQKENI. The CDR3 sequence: CASSPPSSGASEQFF. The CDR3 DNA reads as TGTGCCAGCTCACCACCGTCTAGCGGGGCAAGTGAGCAGTTCTTC.

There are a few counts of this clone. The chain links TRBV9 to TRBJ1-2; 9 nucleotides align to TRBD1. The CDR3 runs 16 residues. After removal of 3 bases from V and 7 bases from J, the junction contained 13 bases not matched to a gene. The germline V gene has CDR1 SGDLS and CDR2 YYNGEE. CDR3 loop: CASSGGQDRGELGYTF. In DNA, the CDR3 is TGTGCCAGCAGCGGAGGGCAGGACAGGGGAGAGCTTGGCTACACCTTC.

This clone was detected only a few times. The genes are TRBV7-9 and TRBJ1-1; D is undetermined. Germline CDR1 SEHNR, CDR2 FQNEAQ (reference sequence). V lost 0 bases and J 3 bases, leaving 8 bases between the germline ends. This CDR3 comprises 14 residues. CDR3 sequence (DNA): TGTGCCAGCAGCTTAGCGGTACACGACACTGAAGCTTTCTTT. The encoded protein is CASSLAVHDTEAFF.

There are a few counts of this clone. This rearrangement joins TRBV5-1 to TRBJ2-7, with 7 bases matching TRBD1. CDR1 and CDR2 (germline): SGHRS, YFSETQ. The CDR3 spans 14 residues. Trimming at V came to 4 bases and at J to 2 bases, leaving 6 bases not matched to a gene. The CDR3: CASSGPGQTYEQYF. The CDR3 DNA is TGCGCCAGCAGCGGGCCGGGACAGACCTACGAGCAGTACTTC.

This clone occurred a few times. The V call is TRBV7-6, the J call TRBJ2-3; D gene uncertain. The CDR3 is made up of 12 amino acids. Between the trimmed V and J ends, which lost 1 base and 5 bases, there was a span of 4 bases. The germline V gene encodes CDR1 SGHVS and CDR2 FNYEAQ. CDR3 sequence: CASSLEGDTQYF. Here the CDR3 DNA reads TGTGCCAGCAGCTTAGAGGGAGATACGCAGTATTTT. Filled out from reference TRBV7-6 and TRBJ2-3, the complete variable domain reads GAGVSQSPRYKVTKRGQDVALRCDPISGHVSLYWYRQALGQGPEFLTYFNYEAQQDKSGLPNDRFSAERPEGSISTLTIQRTEQRDSAMYRCASSLEGDTQYFGPGTRLTVL.

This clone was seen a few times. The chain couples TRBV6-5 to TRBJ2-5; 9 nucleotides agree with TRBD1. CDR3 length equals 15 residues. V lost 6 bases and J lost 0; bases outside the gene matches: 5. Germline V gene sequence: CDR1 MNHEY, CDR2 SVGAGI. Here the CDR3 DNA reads TGTGCCAGCAGGGGCGGACAGGGGCACCAAGAGACCCAGTACTTC. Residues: CASRGGQGHQETQYF.

CDR3 DNA: TGTGCCAGCAGCTTCGCGGAAGGTGGCTACACCTTC. Translated, it gives CASSFAEGGYTF. The chain carries TRBV7-9 and TRBJ1-2; D unclear. This CDR3 has 12 residues. Germline V gene sequence: CDR1 SEHNR, CDR2 FQNEAQ (reference sequence). V was trimmed by 3 bases and J by 7 bases, leaving 9 bases between them.

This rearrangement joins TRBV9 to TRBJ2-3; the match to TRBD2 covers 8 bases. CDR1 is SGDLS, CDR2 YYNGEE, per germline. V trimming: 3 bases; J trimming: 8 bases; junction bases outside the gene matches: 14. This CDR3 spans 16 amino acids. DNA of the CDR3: TGTGCCAGCAGCGACGGACTAGCTGCCAGCCGTGGTACGCAGTATTTT. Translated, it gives CASSDGLAASRGTQYF.

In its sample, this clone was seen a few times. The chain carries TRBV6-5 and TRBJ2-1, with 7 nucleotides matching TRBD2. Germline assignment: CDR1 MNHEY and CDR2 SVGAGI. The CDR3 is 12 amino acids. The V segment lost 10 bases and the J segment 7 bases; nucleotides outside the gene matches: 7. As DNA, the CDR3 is TGTGCCACGGCCAGCGGGGAGAATGAGCAGTTCTTC. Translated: CATASGENEQFF.

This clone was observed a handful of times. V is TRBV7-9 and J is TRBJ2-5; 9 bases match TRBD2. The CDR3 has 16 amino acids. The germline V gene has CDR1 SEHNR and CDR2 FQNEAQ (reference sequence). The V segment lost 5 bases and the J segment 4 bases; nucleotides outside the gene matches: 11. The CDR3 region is CASSPSGAGGGETQYF. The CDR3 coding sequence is TGTGCCAGCAGCCCCTCGGGAGCGGGGGGTGGAGAGACCCAGTACTTC.

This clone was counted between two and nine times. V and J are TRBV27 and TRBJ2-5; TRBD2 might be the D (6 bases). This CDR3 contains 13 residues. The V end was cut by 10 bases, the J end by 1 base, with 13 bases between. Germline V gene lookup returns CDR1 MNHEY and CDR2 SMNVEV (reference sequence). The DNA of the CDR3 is TGTGCCACCAAGGACTACTTCCAAGAGACCCAGTACTTC. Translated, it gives CATKDYFQETQYF.

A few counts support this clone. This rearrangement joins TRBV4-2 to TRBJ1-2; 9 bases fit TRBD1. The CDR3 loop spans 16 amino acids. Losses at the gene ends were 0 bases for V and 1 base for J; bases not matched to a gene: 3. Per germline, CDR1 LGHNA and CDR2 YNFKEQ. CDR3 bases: TGTGCCAGCAGCCAAGAGAGGACAGGGGTTAACTATGGCTACACCTTC. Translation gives CASSQERTGVNYGYTF.

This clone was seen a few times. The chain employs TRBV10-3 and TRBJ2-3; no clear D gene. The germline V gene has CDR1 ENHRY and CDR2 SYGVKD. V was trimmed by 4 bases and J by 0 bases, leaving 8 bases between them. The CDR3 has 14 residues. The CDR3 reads CAISVRLSTDTQYF. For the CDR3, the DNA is TGTGCCATCAGTGTTCGCCTTAGCACAGATACGCAGTATTTT.

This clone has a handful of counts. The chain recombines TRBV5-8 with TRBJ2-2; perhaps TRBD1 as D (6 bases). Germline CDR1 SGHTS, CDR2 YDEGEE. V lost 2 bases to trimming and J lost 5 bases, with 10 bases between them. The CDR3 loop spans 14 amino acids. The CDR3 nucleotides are TGTGCCAGCAGCTTTGGGGGCTGGACCGGGGAGCTGTTTTTT. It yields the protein CASSFGGWTGELFF.

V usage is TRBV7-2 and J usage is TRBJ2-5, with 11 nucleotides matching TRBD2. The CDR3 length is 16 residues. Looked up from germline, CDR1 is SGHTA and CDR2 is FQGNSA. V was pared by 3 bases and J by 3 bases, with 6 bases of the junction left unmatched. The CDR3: CASSFSLAGAKETQYF. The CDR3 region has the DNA TGTGCCAGCAGCTTCTCACTAGCGGGGGCCAAAGAGACCCAGTACTTC.

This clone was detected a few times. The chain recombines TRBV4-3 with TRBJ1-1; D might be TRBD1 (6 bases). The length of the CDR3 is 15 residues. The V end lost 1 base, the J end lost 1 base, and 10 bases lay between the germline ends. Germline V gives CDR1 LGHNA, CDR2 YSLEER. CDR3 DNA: TGCGCCAGCAGCCAAGCGGCACAGGGGAACACTGAAGCTTTCTTT. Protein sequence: CASSQAAQGNTEAFF.

This chain's CDR3 is CASSPLEMTGGAEQYF. The CDR3 DNA reads as TGCGCCAGCAGCCCCCTCGAGATGACAGGGGGAGCCGAGCAGTACTTC. The rearrangement joins TRBV5-1 to TRBJ2-7, with 9 bases identical to TRBD1. There are 16 residues in the CDR3. Unmatched junction bases numbered 14, after V lost 4 bases and J lost 6 bases. CDR1 and CDR2 from the germline V gene are SGHRS and YFSETQ.